The T cell receptor (beta chain) described here comes from a study of regulatory T cells in long-lasting Graves disease. Sequencing libraries for TCR beta were prepared with iRepertoire HTBI primers and Arm-PCR of CDR3 regions. TCRdb independently ran MiXCR on the multiplex PCR reads; one entry per CDR3 protein. The repertoire consists of about 430,000 distinct CDR3 sequences, with roughly 21% occurring once and the leading ten covering around 15%. The length of the CDR3 is 16 residues. Germline values: CDR1 LNHDA, CDR2 SQIVND (reference sequence). Deletions cut 0 bases from V and 4 bases from J, with 12 bases between. As for time point: persistent/refractory GD, antithyroid drugs over 5 years with positive TRAb. RNA from PBMCs was the source of the TCR library. Study findings and constraints: Persistent-disease Graves' patients showed less TCR diversity than new cases. Owing to a sample size that was small, accuracy may have been reduced. Among samples with persistent disease, TRBV28, TRBJ1-2 and TRBJ2-5 were favored. Persistent patients shared 2,741 public clonotypes among themselves. Newly diagnosed patients shared fewer, at about a thousand.

Worth noting for this clonotype: What it binds is unknown.

This TCR was recovered from a female donor with Graves disease. The specimen was peripheral blood mononuclear cells (PBMCs), collected when the disease was refractory, from a patient treated with antithyroid drugs. The genes are TRBV19 and TRBJ2-2; possibly TRBD1 for D (5 bases). CDR3 bases: TGTGCCAGTAGTATAGATCGGAAAGGGGCCACCGGGGAGCTGTTTTTT. Protein: CASSIDRKGATGELFF.